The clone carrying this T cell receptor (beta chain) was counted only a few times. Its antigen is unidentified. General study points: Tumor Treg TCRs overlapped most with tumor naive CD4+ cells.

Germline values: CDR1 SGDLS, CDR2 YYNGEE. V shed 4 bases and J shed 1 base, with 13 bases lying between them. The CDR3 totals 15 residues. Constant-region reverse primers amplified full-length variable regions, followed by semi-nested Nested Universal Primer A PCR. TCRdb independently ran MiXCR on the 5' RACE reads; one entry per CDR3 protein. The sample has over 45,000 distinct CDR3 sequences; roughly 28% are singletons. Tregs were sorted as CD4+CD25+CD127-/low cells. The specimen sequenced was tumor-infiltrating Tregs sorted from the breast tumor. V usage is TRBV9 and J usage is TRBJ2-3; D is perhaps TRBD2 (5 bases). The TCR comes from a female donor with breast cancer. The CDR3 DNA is TGTGCCAGCAGCCGCAGAGTTAGCGGCACAGATACGCAGTATTTT. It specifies CASSRRVSGTDTQYF. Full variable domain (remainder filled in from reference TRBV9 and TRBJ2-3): DSGVTQTPKHLITATGQRVTLRCSPRSGDLSVYWYQQSLDQGLQFLIQYYNGEERAKGNILERFSAQQFPDLHSELNLSSLELGDSALYFCASSRRVSGTDTQYFGPGTRLTVL.